A single sample gave rise to the 27 T cell receptor beta chains below, sequenced in a study of beta chain features in type 1 diabetes (dated by TCRdb to about 2018). Study-wide findings and limitations: In all four CD4+ subsets, TCRB CDR3 length was moderately but significantly shorter in type 1 diabetes patients.

Library construction relied on the immunoSEQ multiplex PCR assay. The High Capacity cDNA Reverse Transcription Kit was used to reverse transcribe all of the isolated RNA, meaning that expressed TCRB transcripts were what got sequenced. TCRdb obtained this table from immuneACCESS and retained in-frame rearrangements with V and J assigned. These tables miss some clones; where compared with another copy, unresolved V genes account for less than half of the shortfall, and the remainder is unexplained. Within this sample are 680,000 or so clones, with 10% to 15% of them counted one time only. The ten most abundant clones make up approximately 0.02% of the sample. Their specific antigens are unknown. Source material: naive CD4+ T cells from blood. The cell subset or site label of this sample denotes: true naive CD4+ T cells. Receptors originate from a man aged 18-30 years with type 1 diabetes.

The table lists this clone with a few counts. The gene calls are TRBV4-1 and TRBJ2-7; a possible D gene is TRBD2 (6 bases). V dropped 0 bases and J dropped 2 bases, with 14 bases sitting between them. This CDR3 has 16 residues. Germline V gene sequence: CDR1 MGHRA, CDR2 YSYEKL. DNA for the CDR3: TGCGCCAGCAGCCAAGATTCCGCGGGGATCCCCTACGAGCAGTACTTC. Encoded protein: CASSQDSAGIPYEQYF.

This clone was counted a few times. The chain has TRBV5-4 and TRBJ2-6; no reliable D call. The CDR3 length is 14 residues. Trimming pared 4 bases from V and 0 bases from J, leaving 5 bases between. Germline CDR1 and CDR2: SGHNT and YYREEE (reference sequence). CDR3 residues: CASSISSGANVLTF. CDR3 DNA: TGTGCCAGCAGCATAAGCTCTGGGGCCAACGTCCTGACTTTC.

The rearrangement uses TRBV27 and TRBJ1-6; 10 bases align to TRBD1. The CDR3 loop spans 16 amino acids. In germline, CDR1 is MNHEY, CDR2 SMNVEV (reference sequence). J lost 7 bases, V lost 3 bases, and 6 bases had no gene match. The CDR3: CASSLGTGVLNSPLHF. The CDR3 DNA is TGTGCCAGCAGTTTGGGGACAGGGGTCCTAAATTCACCCCTCCACTTT.

This clone was detected only a few times. This rearrangement joins TRBV23-1 to TRBJ2-5; 11 positions match TRBD2. TRBV23-1 belongs to the ORF category, with a function that is uncertain. J lost 3 bases, V lost 3 bases, and 3 bases had no gene match. The CDR3 is 15 amino acids. CDR3 sequence: CASSQTGLAEETQYF. The DNA for the CDR3 is TGCGCCAGCAGTCAGACGGGACTAGCGGAAGAGACCCAGTACTTC.

This rearrangement joins TRBV5-4 to TRBJ2-3; D is unclear. Germline CDR1 and CDR2: SGHNT and YYREEE (reference sequence). This CDR3 contains 11 residues. Trimming took off 4 bases at V and 5 bases at J, with 5 bases between the two ends. CDR3: CASSQRDTQYF. The CDR3 DNA reads as TGTGCCAGCAGCCAGCGAGATACGCAGTATTTT.

The chain carries TRBV28 and TRBJ1-1, with a tentative D call TRBD1 (6 bases). V lost 8 bases and J lost 0, with 7 bases in between. The CDR3 is 12 amino acids. Germline V gene lookup returns CDR1 MDHEN and CDR2 SYDVKM. CDR3 DNA sequence: TGTGCCAGCGGGGACATGAACACTGAAGCTTTCTTT. Translating it yields CASGDMNTEAFF.

CDR3 nucleotide sequence: TGTGCCAGCAGCCAAGGGCGTCCGAACACTGAAGCTTTCTTT. Protein sequence: CASSQGRPNTEAFF. The chain employs TRBV4-2 and TRBJ1-1, with D uncertain. Per the germline V gene, CDR1 is LGHNA and CDR2 is YNFKEQ. V was cut by 1 base and J by 1 base, with 7 bases left in between. This CDR3 has 14 amino acids.

J is TRBJ2-6 and V is TRBV2; D is unclear. This CDR3 comprises 16 residues. Germline V gene data show CDR1 as SNHLY and CDR2 as FYNNEI. V shed 7 bases and J shed 0 bases, with 13 bases lying between them. The DNA of the CDR3 is TGTGCCAGCATTCCCTATACGAGCTCTGGGGCCAACGTCCTGACTTTC. Its protein is CASIPYTSSGANVLTF. The full variable domain, with the rest looked up from reference TRBV2 and TRBJ2-6, is EPEVTQTPSHQVTQMGQEVILRCVPISNHLYFYWYRQILGQKVEFLVSFYNNEISEKSEIFDDQFSVERPDGSNFTLKIRSTKLEDSAMYFCASIPYTSSGANVLTFGAGSRLTVL.

This sequence joins TRBV7-2 and TRBJ2-4; the D gene is possibly TRBD2 (6 bases). This CDR3 is 14 amino acids long. Germline assignment: CDR1 SGHTA and CDR2 FQGNSA. The germline V and J ends were trimmed by 1 base and 7 bases, with 11 bases remaining between them. CDR3 nucleotides: TGTGCCAGCAGCTTAGACGGGGGTGGGAACATTCAGTACTTC. It translates to CASSLDGGGNIQYF.

In this sample, this clone turned up a few times. V gene TRBV28 combines with J gene TRBJ2-7; TRBD1 aligns across 7 bases. The V and J ends lost 7 bases and 0 bases, in that order; junction bases with no gene match: 6. Germline-derived CDR1 and CDR2 are MDHEN and SYDVKM. This CDR3 has 14 residues. The CDR3 bases are TGTGCCAGCACCCCTAGGGACAGCTCCTACGAGCAGTACTTC. Protein product: CASTPRDSSYEQYF.

The V call is TRBV30, the J call TRBJ2-5; no firm D call. The germline V gene has CDR1 GTSNPN and CDR2 SVGIG (reference sequence). This CDR3 region has 13 residues. The ends were cut back, 1 base at V and 5 bases at J, with 11 bases in the middle. CDR3: CAWSGNSPETQYF. CDR3 DNA sequence: TGTGCCTGGAGTGGGAATAGCCCCGAGACCCAGTACTTC.

This chain links TRBV7-6 with TRBJ1-3, with TRBD1 identical over 7 bases. CDR3 length: 14 residues. CDR1 and CDR2 from the germline V gene are SGHVS and FNYEAQ. V was clipped by 5 bases and J by 2 bases; unmatched bases: 3. CDR3 sequence: CASSPDRAGNTIYF. The CDR3 bases are TGTGCCAGCAGCCCCGACAGGGCTGGAAACACCATATATTTT.

V and J are TRBV7-9 and TRBJ1-4, with 8 positions matching TRBD1. Germline V lookup: CDR1 SEHNR, CDR2 FQNEAQ (reference sequence). Trimming at V came to 2 bases and at J to 7 bases, leaving 3 bases not matched to a gene. This CDR3 is 14 amino acids long. CDR3 sequence reads: CASSLWTGIEKLFF. The CDR3, as DNA: TGTGCCAGCAGCTTATGGACAGGGATTGAAAAACTGTTTTTT.

V is TRBV10-3 and J is TRBJ1-2; D is unclear. The CDR3 totals 13 residues. The germline gives CDR1 ENHRY, CDR2 SYGVKD. V was cut by 3 bases and J by 4 bases, with 9 bases left in between. In DNA, the CDR3 is TGTGCCATCAGTGATGACGGCCCCTATGGCTACACCTTC. It codes for CAISDDGPYGYTF.

J is TRBJ2-7 and V is TRBV5-1; D is uncertain. The CDR3 covers 12 residues. V gave up 1 base and J gave up 6 bases, with 8 bases separating them. CDR1 and CDR2 from the germline V gene are SGHRS and YFSETQ. The DNA of the CDR3 is TGCGCCAGCAGCTTGCCCTCGGGCGAGCAGTACTTC. Its translation is CASSLPSGEQYF.

The chain employs TRBV6-5 and TRBJ1-5; D not resolved. Trimming removed 2 bases at V and 0 bases at J, with 11 bases between. Germline V gene lookup returns CDR1 MNHEY and CDR2 SVGAGI. The CDR3 runs 16 residues. CDR3: CASSYSWSPSNQPQHF. For the CDR3, the DNA is TGTGCCAGCAGTTACAGCTGGTCCCCTAGCAATCAGCCCCAGCATTTT.

This clone was counted a few times. Other nucleotide sequences in the sample specify the same CDR3. The chain recombines TRBV6-5 with TRBJ2-7; D might be TRBD2 (6 bases). V was shortened by 0 bases and J by 3 bases, with 12 bases between the two germline ends. Germline assignment: CDR1 MNHEY and CDR2 SVGAGI. The CDR3 has 15 residues. The CDR3: CASSYSSGTGYEQYF. The CDR3 region has the DNA TGTGCCAGCAGTTACTCCTCCGGGACTGGCTACGAGCAGTACTTC.

The chain links TRBV5-1 to TRBJ2-3; 7 nucleotides agree with TRBD2. CDR3 length: 16 residues. The V and J ends lost 4 bases and 3 bases, in that order; junction bases with no gene match: 11. Germline V gene sequence: CDR1 SGHRS, CDR2 YFSETQ. Here the CDR3 reads CASSPPTSPLTDTQYF. The CDR3 DNA reads as TGCGCCAGCAGCCCCCCGACTAGCCCCCTGACAGATACGCAGTATTTT.

The gene calls are TRBV7-6 and TRBJ1-4, with a weak D call TRBD1 (5 bases). CDR3 length equals 15 residues. CDR1 and CDR2 (germline): SGHVS, FNYEAQ. The V and J ends lost 2 bases and 8 bases respectively, with 15 bases between them. CDR3 nucleotide sequence: TGTGCCAGCAGCTTACCCTCCGGGGGGTACGAAAAACTGTTTTTT. As protein: CASSLPSGGYEKLFF.

In DNA form, the CDR3 reads TGTGCCAGCACCCCTTGGGAAGATACGCAGTATTTT. This translates into CASTPWEDTQYF. J is TRBJ2-3 and V is TRBV7-9; D is unresolved. The CDR3 is 12 residues long. V lost 7 bases to trimming and J lost 5 bases, with 10 bases between them. Germline CDR1 reads SEHNR; CDR2 reads FQNEAQ (reference sequence).

This clone has a handful of counts. The chain is built from TRBV7-3 and TRBJ2-1, with D possibly matching TRBD1 (6 bases). The CDR3 is 15 residues long. Between the trimmed V and J ends, which lost 3 bases and 5 bases, there was a span of 14 bases. Looked up from germline, CDR1 is SGHTA and CDR2 is FQGTGA. The CDR3 sequence: CASSFLEGHHNEQFF. The CDR3 DNA follows: TGTGCCAGCAGCTTCCTCGAGGGACACCACAATGAGCAGTTCTTC.

This clone has only a few counts. This chain uses TRBV2 with TRBJ1-5, with D tentatively TRBD1 (5 bases). The germline gives CDR1 SNHLY, CDR2 FYNNEI. This CDR3 contains 14 residues. Trimming left V 7 bases short and J 2 bases short, with 12 bases between. CDR3 residues: CASIRDQGNQPQHF. CDR3 nucleotide sequence: TGTGCCAGCATCAGGGACCAGGGCAATCAGCCCCAGCATTTT.

The genes are TRBV11-2 and TRBJ2-2, with a weak D call TRBD2 (5 bases). Germline CDR1 reads SGHAT; CDR2 reads FQNNGV. The germline V and J ends were trimmed by 6 bases and 1 base, with 12 bases remaining between them. The CDR3 spans 15 residues. Here the CDR3 DNA reads TGTGCCAGCAGGGGGAGAGGGAGGAACACCGGGGAGCTGTTTTTT. Translated, it gives CASRGRGRNTGELFF. The full variable domain, in which reference TRBV11-2 and TRBJ2-2 provide the parts outside the CDR3, is EAGVAQSPRYKIIEKRQSVAFWCNPISGHATLYWYQQILGQGPKLLIQFQNNGVVDDSQLPKDRFSAERLKGVDSTLKIQPAKLEDSAVYLCASRGRGRNTGELFFGEGSRLTVL.

J is TRBJ2-1 and V is TRBV5-1; D unclear. This CDR3 contains 15 residues. Germline V gene sequence: CDR1 SGHRS, CDR2 YFSETQ. Trimming stripped 0 bases from V and 4 bases from J, with 11 bases between. CDR3 region: CASSLGQAYYNEQFF. For the CDR3, the DNA is TGCGCCAGCAGCTTGGGGCAGGCCTATTACAATGAGCAGTTCTTC.

The chain couples TRBV5-4 to TRBJ2-1; D gene unclear. The CDR3 is made up of 15 amino acids. Germline V lookup: CDR1 SGHNT, CDR2 YYREEE (reference sequence). Deletions cut 0 bases from V and 1 base from J, with 8 bases between. In DNA form, the CDR3 reads TGTGCCAGCAGCTTGGAAGGACCATCCTACAATGAGCAGTTCTTC. This gives the protein CASSLEGPSYNEQFF.

This rearrangement joins TRBV15 to TRBJ1-6; 9 positions agree with TRBD1. Germline CDR1 and CDR2: LNHNV and YYDKDF (reference sequence). The CDR3 has 16 residues. V shed 4 bases and J 4 bases; nucleotides not matched to a gene: 5. In nucleotides, the CDR3 is TGTGCCACCAGCATAGGGACAGGGTCATATAATTCACCCCTCCACTTT. This encodes CATSIGTGSYNSPLHF.

J is TRBJ1-2 and V is TRBV19, with 8 bases that match TRBD1. The ends lost 6 bases at V and 4 bases at J; junction bases unmatched: 7. The length of the CDR3 is 14 residues. CDR1 is LNHDA and CDR2 is SQIVND in the germline V gene (reference sequence). CDR3 nucleotides: TGTGCCAGTAGCCCAGACAGGGGAGGCTATGGCTACACCTTC. It specifies CASSPDRGGYGYTF.